This T cell receptor (beta chain) stems from a study of T-cell memory formation after mild COVID-19. TCRdb ran MiXCR on the 5' RACE reads and lists one entry per CDR3 protein. In the table there are around 340,000 distinct CDR3 sequences, around an eighth of which are singletons. Trimming took 6 bases from V and 8 from J, leaving 16 bases between them. Germline V lookup: CDR1 MGHDK, CDR2 SYGVNS. The CDR3 contains 13 residues. This clonotype turned up a few times. V usage is TRBV25-1 and J usage is TRBJ1-2; D might be TRBD1 (5 bases). This receptor was obtained from a man aged 18 to 35 who had mild COVID-19 (a few samples of this study predate the infection). Cell type and time point are not known. The sample taken for sequencing was PBMCs or a T cell subset sorted from them (not recorded which). The CDR3 coding sequence is TGTGCCAGCAGACAAACAGGACGAGGGGGCTACACCTTC. It yields the protein CASRQTGRGGYTF.